The rows below give T cell receptor beta chains drawn from one sample of a study of spatial heterogeneity in lung cancer. TCRdb fed the 5' RACE reads into MiXCR, producing one record per CDR3 protein. The sample lists 11,000 or so distinct CDR3 sequences; about 4% were seen once. Sample: normal lung tissue next to the tumor, taken at surgery. The receptor source for this set is a male donor with early-stage non-small cell lung cancer. CDR3s include the opening cysteine and the closing phenylalanine or tryptophan. The D gene is left open where the match is weak. A clone size is listed for some rows: how often the clone was seen (once, few, many), or a class if it is expanded.

V gene	D gene	J gene	clone size	CDR3 protein	CDR3 DNA
TRBV5-1	TRBD1	TRBJ2-2	medium-sized	CASSSAQGDTGELFF	TGCGCCAGCAGCTCCGCTCAGGGGGACACCGGGGAGCTGTTTTTT
TRBV20-1	NA	TRBJ1-5	medium-sized	CSARGDGPQHF	TGCAGCGCAAGGGGGGACGGCCCCCAGCATTTT
TRBV29-1	TRBD2	TRBJ2-3	many	CSTQRGDTDTQYF	TGCAGCACTCAGCGGGGCGACACAGATACGCAGTATTTT
TRBV7-3	NA	TRBJ1-5	few	CASSLNGYQPQHF	TGTGCCAGCAGCTTAAATGGGTATCAGCCCCAGCATTTT
TRBV12-3/TRBV12-4	NA	TRBJ1-5	medium-sized	CASSPDGGNNQPQHF	TGTGCCAGCAGTCCCGATGGGGGAAACAATCAGCCCCAGCATTTT
TRBV12-3/TRBV12-4	TRBD1	TRBJ2-5	medium-sized	CASSSGQGSIQTQYF	TGTGCCAGCAGTTCCGGACAGGGGAGTATACAGACCCAGTACTTC
TRBV24-1	TRBD2	TRBJ2-1	many	CATSDPGLAGAHNEQFF	TGTGCCACCAGTGACCCCGGACTAGCGGGAGCTCACAATGAGCAGTTCTTC
TRBV29-1	NA	TRBJ2-2	many	CSVPGPITGELFF	TGCAGCGTCCCAGGACCGATCACCGGGGAGCTGTTTTTT
TRBV20-1	NA	TRBJ1-5	medium-sized	CSAIHGAGNQPQHF	TGCAGTGCCATACACGGTGCGGGCAATCAGCCCCAGCATTTT
TRBV9	NA	TRBJ2-2	many	CASSVVGRNGELFF	TGTGCCAGCAGCGTAGTAGGGCGTAACGGGGAGCTGTTTTTT
TRBV7-8	NA	TRBJ2-1	NA	CASSFSSVRARDEQFF	TGTGCCAGCAGCTTTAGTAGTGTCAGGGCGAGAGATGAGCAGTTCTTC
TRBV7-2	NA	TRBJ1-2	few	CASSLDSNYGYTF	TGTGCCAGCAGCTTAGACAGTAACTACGGCTACACCTTC
TRBV7-8	NA	TRBJ1-2	medium-sized	CASSLATGDNYGYTF	TGTGCCAGCAGCTTAGCGACGGGGGACAACTATGGCTACACCTTC
TRBV5-6	NA	TRBJ1-5	medium-sized	CASSLWGSGNQPQHF	TGTGCCAGCAGCTTGTGGGGATCGGGCAATCAGCCCCAGCATTTT
TRBV6-2/TRBV6-3	TRBD1	TRBJ1-6	medium-sized	CASSPRQGAAGPLHF	TGTGCCAGCAGTCCTCGTCAGGGGGCTGCAGGGCCCCTCCACTTT
TRBV7-8	TRBD2	TRBJ2-2	many	CASSPGLAEDDTGELFF	TGTGCCAGCAGCCCGGGACTAGCGGAAGACGACACCGGGGAGCTGTTTTTT
TRBV10-3	NA	TRBJ2-7	many	CAIGDEIAGYEQYF	TGTGCCATCGGGGATGAGATAGCAGGCTACGAGCAGTACTTC
TRBV29-1	NA	TRBJ2-3	medium-sized	CSVEGSGLTDTQYF	TGCAGCGTTGAAGGTTCGGGCCTTACAGATACGCAGTATTTT
TRBV28	TRBD1	TRBJ1-2	medium-sized	CASSSTTGELYGYTF	TGTGCCAGCAGTTCAACTACAGGGGAGCTTTACGGCTACACCTTC
TRBV6-5	NA	TRBJ1-6	medium-sized	CASSWDGSNSPLHF	TGTGCCAGCAGTTGGGACGGCTCTAATTCACCCCTCCACTTT
TRBV20-1	NA	TRBJ1-1	many	CSARLSSLNTEAFF	TGCAGTGCTAGATTGAGCAGTTTGAACACTGAAGCTTTCTTT
TRBV6-5	TRBD1	TRBJ2-3	many	CASRAGQGDTDTQYF	TGTGCCAGCAGGGCCGGACAGGGCGACACAGATACGCAGTATTTT
TRBV4-3	NA	TRBJ1-2	NA	CASSQEAGAGYTF	TGCGCCAGCAGCCAAGAGGCAGGAGCTGGCTACACCTTC
TRBV9	NA	TRBJ2-3	many	CASSVGTGVTTDTQYF	TGTGCCAGCAGCGTAGGAACGGGCGTGACCACAGATACGCAGTATTTT
TRBV7-2	TRBD2	TRBJ2-1	many	CASSLVAGVPNEQFF	TGTGCCAGCAGCTTAGTAGCGGGGGTTCCTAATGAGCAGTTCTTC
TRBV3-1	TRBD2	TRBJ2-1	medium-sized	CASSQDWRERYNEQFF	TGTGCCAGCAGCCAAGATTGGCGGGAGCGCTACAATGAGCAGTTCTTC
TRBV12-3/TRBV12-4	NA	TRBJ2-5	many	CASSSSETQYF	TGTGCCAGCAGTTCCTCGGAGACCCAGTACTTC
TRBV6-5	NA	TRBJ2-3	many	CASSWTRGSDTQYF	TGTGCCAGCAGTTGGACCCGAGGGTCAGATACGCAGTATTTT
TRBV3-1	NA	TRBJ2-5	many	CASSYRAGLQETQYF	TGTGCCAGCAGCTACCGGGCGGGGCTACAAGAGACCCAGTACTTC